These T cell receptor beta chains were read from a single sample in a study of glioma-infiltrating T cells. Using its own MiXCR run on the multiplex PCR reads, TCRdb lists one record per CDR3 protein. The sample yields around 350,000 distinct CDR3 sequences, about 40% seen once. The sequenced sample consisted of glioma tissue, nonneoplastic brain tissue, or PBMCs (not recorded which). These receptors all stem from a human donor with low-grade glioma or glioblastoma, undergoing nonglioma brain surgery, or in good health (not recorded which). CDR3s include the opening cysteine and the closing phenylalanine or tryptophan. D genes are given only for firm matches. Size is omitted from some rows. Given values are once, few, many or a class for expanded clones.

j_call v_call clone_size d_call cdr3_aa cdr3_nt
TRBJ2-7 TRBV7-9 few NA CASSYVHEQYF TGTGCCAGCAGCTATGTCCACGAGCAGTACTTC
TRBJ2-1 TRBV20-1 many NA CSARLASPISNEQFF TGCAGTGCTAGATTGGCCTCCCCCATTTCCAATGAGCAGTTCTTC
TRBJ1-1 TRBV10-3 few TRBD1 CAIRTNRGPEAFF TGTGCCATCAGAACCAACAGGGGACCTGAAGCTTTCTTT
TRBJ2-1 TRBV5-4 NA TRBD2 CASSPPSGRGYGEQFF TGTGCCAGCAGCCCACCTAGCGGGCGGGGGTACGGTGAGCAGTTCTTC
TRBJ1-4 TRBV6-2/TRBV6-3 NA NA CASSYAAGAEKLFF TGTGCCAGCAGTTACGCGGCCGGTGCGGAAAAACTGTTTTTT
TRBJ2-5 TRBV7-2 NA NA CASSQQQGHRQETQYF TGTGCCAGCAGCCAGCAACAGGGCCACCGGCAAGAGACCCAGTACTTC
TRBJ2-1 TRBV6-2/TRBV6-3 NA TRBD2 CASSKILGLADQQFF TGTGCCAGCAGTAAGATCCTGGGACTAGCGGACCAGCAGTTCTTC
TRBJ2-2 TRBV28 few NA CASSLVWTNTGELFF TGTGCCAGCAGCCTTGTTTGGACGAACACCGGGGAGCTGTTTTTT
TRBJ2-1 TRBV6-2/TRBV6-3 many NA CASSVVGAFLNYNEQFF TGTGCCAGCAGTGTAGTAGGGGCCTTCCTGAACTACAATGAGCAGTTCTTC
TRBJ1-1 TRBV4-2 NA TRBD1 CASSSGQGAKAFF TGTGCCAGCAGCTCTGGACAGGGGGCGAAAGCTTTCTTT
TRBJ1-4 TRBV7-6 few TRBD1 CASSSVRDSLEKLFF TGTGCCAGCAGCTCTGTTCGGGACAGTCTTGAAAAACTGTTTTTT
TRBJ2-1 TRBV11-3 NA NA CASSPRTRNNEQFF TGTGCCAGCAGCCCCAGGACGAGGAACAATGAGCAGTTCTTC
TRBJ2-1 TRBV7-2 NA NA CASGGGHSYNEQFF TGTGCCAGCGGGGGGGGCCACTCCTACAATGAGCAGTTCTTC
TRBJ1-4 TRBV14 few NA CASSQGTTWNEKLFF TGTGCCAGCAGCCAGGGTACCACTTGGAATGAAAAACTGTTTTTT
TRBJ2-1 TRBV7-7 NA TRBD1 CASSYDRGGINEQFF TGTGCTAGCAGCTACGACAGGGGGGGGATCAATGAGCAGTTCTTC
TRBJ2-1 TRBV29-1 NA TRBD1 CSVEWARGIYEQFF TGCAGCGTTGAATGGGCCAGGGGGATCTATGAGCAGTTCTTC
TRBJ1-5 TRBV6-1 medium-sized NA CASNSGNSNQPQHF TGTGCCAGCAACTCCGGGAACAGCAATCAGCCCCAGCATTTT
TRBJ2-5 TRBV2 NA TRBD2 CASNSRLAAETQYF TGTGCCAGCAATAGCCGACTAGCGGCAGAGACCCAGTACTTC
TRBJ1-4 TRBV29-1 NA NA CSVGRLNEKLFF TGCAGCGTCGGCAGGCTTAATGAAAAACTGTTTTTT
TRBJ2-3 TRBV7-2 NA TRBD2 CASSPRARGASTDTQYF TGTGCCAGCAGTCCCAGGGCGCGGGGGGCTAGCACAGATACGCAGTATTTT
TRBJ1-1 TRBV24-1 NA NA CATSDSGNTEAFF TGTGCCACCAGTGATTCAGGGAACACTGAAGCTTTCTTT
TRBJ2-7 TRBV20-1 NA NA CSARDEHSYEQYF TGCAGTGCTAGAGATGAACATAGCTACGAGCAGTACTTC
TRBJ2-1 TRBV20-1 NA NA CSARDRAFSGEQSF TGCAGTGCTAGAGATCGCGCCTTTAGCGGAGAGCAGTCCTTC
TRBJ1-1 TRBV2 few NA CANGSGPYEAFF TGTGCCAACGGGTCGGGACCGTATGAAGCTTTCTTT
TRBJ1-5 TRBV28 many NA CASRPQGQPQHF TGTGCCAGCCGTCCCCAGGGTCAGCCCCAGCATTTT
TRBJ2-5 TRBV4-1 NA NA CASSQGPRTGWGVQTQYF TGCGCCAGCAGCCAAGGGCCCCGGACTGGCTGGGGGGTACAGACCCAGTACTTC
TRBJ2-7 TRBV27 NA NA CASSLDRSREQYF TGTGCCAGCAGTTTAGACCGATCCCGCGAGCAGTACTTC
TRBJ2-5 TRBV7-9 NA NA CASSPTRAGHQETQYF TGTGCCAGCAGCCCTACGCGGGCGGGCCACCAAGAGACCCAGTACTTC
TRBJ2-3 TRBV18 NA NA CASSPTFPSTDTQYF TGTGCCAGCTCACCAACGTTTCCCAGCACAGATACGCAGTATTTT
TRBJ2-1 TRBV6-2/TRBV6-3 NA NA CASMTTRRQGSNEQFF TGTGCCAGCATGACTACCCGAAGGCAGGGCTCCAATGAGCAGTTCTTC
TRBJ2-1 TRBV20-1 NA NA CSARDVSGRYEQFF TGCAGTGCTAGAGATGTATCAGGCCGGTATGAGCAGTTCTTC
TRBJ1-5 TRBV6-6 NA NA CASSYPGRGINQPQHF TGTGCCAGCAGTTACCCTGGACGGGGCATCAATCAGCCCCAGCATTTT
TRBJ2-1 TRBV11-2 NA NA CASSLRSLHLYSEQFF TGTGCCAGCAGCTTAAGGTCGCTCCACTTGTACAGTGAGCAGTTCTTC
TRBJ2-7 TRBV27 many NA CASSFGKTYEQYF TGTGCCAGCAGTTTCGGGAAAACCTACGAGCAGTACTTC
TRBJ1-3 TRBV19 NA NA CASSSVLSGNTIYF TGTGCCAGTAGTAGCGTACTCTCTGGAAACACCATATATTTT
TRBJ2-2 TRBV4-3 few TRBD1 CASRLWTLRQGGGELFF TGCGCCAGCCGACTTTGGACCCTACGACAGGGTGGCGGGGAGCTGTTTTTT
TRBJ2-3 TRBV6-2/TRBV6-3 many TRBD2 CASSYRIGGWWTSGTDTQYF TGTGCCAGCAGTTATAGGATCGGGGGTTGGTGGACTAGCGGCACAGATACGCAGTATTTT
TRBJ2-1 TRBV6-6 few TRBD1 CASSYSARDRDNEQFF TGTGCCAGCAGTTACTCAGCGCGGGACAGGGATAATGAGCAGTTCTTC
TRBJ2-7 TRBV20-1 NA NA CIADRDSAYEQYF TGCATTGCCGACCGGGACTCCGCCTACGAGCAGTACTTC
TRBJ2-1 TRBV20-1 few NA CSARDSHNEQFF TGCAGTGCCAGGGACTCCCACAATGAGCAGTTCTTC
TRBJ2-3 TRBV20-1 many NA CSANTATGPDTQYF TGCAGTGCCAACACCGCTACAGGGCCAGATACGCAGTATTTT
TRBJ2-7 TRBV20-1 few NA CSARDGLEQYF TGCAGTGCTAGAGATGGTCTCGAGCAGTACTTC
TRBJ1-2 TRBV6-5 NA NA CASSYSKAGGSTEQFFGPGTGYTF NA
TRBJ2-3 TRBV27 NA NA CVSSWADTDTQYF TGTGTTAGCAGTTGGGCAGACACAGATACGCAGTATTTT
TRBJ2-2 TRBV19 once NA CASSQVGDNTGELFF TGTGCCAGTAGTCAGGTGGGGGACAACACCGGGGAGCTGTTTTTT
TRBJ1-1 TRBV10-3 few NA CAISESQGKGNTEAFF TGTGCCATCAGTGAGTCCCAGGGGAAGGGGAACACTGAAGCTTTCTTT
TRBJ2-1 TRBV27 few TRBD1 CASSLTNRGRDNEQFF TGTGCCAGCAGTTTAACTAACAGGGGGCGAGACAATGAGCAGTTCTTC
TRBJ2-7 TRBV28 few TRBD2 CASSSGGGGYEQYF TGTGCCAGCAGTTCGGGGGGAGGAGGCTACGAGCAGTACTTC
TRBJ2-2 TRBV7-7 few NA CASSPHSTGELFF TGTGCTAGCAGCCCCCACAGCACCGGGGAGCTGTTTTTT
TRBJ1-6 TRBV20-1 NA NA CSASPQPVSPLHF TGCAGTGCTAGTCCCCAGCCGGTTTCACCCCTCCACTTT
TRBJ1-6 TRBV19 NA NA CASSPRGFNSPLHF TGTGCCAGTAGCCCCAGGGGCTTTAATTCACCCCTCCACTTT